This TCR beta chain was retrieved from a study of human T cells and chemical hapten exposure. About the research overall: Small volume differences among pooled libraries mainly caused per-sample TCR yield variation.

Time point reported: healthy volunteer bleed at 2 weeks. Researchers extracted total RNA from unfractionated whole blood. Study findings and constraints: No alteration of TCRs above 1 in 1000 frequency was seen with DPC sensitization.

The CDR3 runs 16 residues. Trimming removed 6 bases from V and 5 bases from J; junction bases left unmatched: 12. CDR1 and CDR2 from the germline V gene are SGHNT and YENEEA. This clonotype turned up a few times. The antigen remains unidentified. Library preparation tagged each individual cDNA molecule with a unique molecular identifier. How the authors handled the data: Ranging from roughly 23,224 to 690,600, TCR counts per sample had a median value of approximately 99,000. TCRdb used MiXCR to reprocess the RACE reads, holding one entry per CDR3 protein. These V and J calls are TCRdb output, not the study's own analysis. Of 75,000 to 100,000 distinct CDR3 sequences in the sample, approximately 9% were seen once.

V is TRBV11-3 and J is TRBJ2-5; 10 positions match TRBD2. The origin of this receptor is a female donor in good health. Some clones in this sample may be carry-over from other donors' samples. Input material: whole blood. The CDR3 sequence: CASRTVGTSDSETQYF. In DNA, the CDR3 is TGTGCCAGCAGAACCGTGGGGACTAGCGACTCGGAGACCCAGTACTTC.